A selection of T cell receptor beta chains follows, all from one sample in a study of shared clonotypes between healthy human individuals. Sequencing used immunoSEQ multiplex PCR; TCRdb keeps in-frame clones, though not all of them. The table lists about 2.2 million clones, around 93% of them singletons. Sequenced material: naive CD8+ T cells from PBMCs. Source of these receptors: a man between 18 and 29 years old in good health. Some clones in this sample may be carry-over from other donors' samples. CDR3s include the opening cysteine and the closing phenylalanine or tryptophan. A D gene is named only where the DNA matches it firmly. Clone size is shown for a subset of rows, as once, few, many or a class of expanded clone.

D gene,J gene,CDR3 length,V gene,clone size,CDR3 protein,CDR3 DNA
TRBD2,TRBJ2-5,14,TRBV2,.,CASSEVGRAETQYF,TGTGCCAGCAGTGAGGTCGGGAGGGCCGAGACCCAGTACTTC
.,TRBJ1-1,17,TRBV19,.,CASSIGVTMGVNTEAFF,TGTGCCAGTAGTATCGGGGTAACGATGGGGGTGAACACTGAAGCTTTCTTT
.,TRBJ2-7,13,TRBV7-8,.,CASSLGPSYEQYF,TGTGCCAGCAGCTTAGGTCCCTCCTACGAGCAGTACTTC
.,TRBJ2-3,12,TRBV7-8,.,CASSLSLDTQYF,TGTGCCAGCAGCCTCAGTTTGGATACGCAGTATTTT
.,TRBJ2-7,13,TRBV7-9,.,CASTSPSGAEQYF,TGTGCCAGCACCTCCCCCAGCGGAGCCGAGCAGTACTTC
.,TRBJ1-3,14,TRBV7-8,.,CASSRQSSGNTIYF,TGTGCCAGCAGCCGGCAGTCCTCTGGAAACACCATATATTTT
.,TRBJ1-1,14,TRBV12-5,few,CASGPESGITEAFF,TGTGCTAGTGGTCCGGAGTCGGGGATAACTGAAGCTTTCTTT
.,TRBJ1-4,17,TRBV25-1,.,CASSDGNRLATNEKLFF,TGTGCCAGCAGTGACGGAAACAGGCTTGCAACTAATGAAAAACTGTTTTTT
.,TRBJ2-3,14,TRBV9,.,CASSTGGRTDTQYF,TGTGCCAGCAGCACGGGGGGCCGCACAGATACGCAGTATTTT
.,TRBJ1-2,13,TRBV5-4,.,CASRPGTAYGYTF,TGTGCCAGCAGGCCGGGAACAGCCTATGGCTACACCTTC
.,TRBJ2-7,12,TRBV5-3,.,CARSARGHEQYF,TGTGCCAGAAGCGCTCGGGGTCACGAGCAGTACTTC
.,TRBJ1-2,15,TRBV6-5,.,CASSYRPPGVDGYTF,TGTGCCAGCAGTTACCGACCTCCCGGGGTGGATGGCTACACCTTC
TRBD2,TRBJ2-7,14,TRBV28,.,CASKPRGRANEQYF,TGTGCCAGCAAGCCCCGCGGGAGGGCCAACGAGCAGTACTTC
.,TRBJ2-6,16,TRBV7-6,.,CASSFKPFSGANVLTF,TGTGCCAGCAGCTTCAAACCTTTCTCTGGGGCCAACGTCCTGACTTTC
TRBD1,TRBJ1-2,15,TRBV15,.,CATSTRDRGLGGYTF,TGTGCCACCAGCACCCGGGACAGGGGGCTGGGTGGCTACACCTTC
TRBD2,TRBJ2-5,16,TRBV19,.,CASRKTSGIGRETQYF,TGTGCCAGTAGGAAGACTAGCGGGATTGGCCGCGAGACCCAGTACTTC
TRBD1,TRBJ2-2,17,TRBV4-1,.,CASSQDQWTGNTGELFF,TGCGCCAGCAGCCAAGATCAGTGGACAGGGAACACCGGGGAGCTGTTTTTT
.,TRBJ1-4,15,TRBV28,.,CASRPMRVPNEKLFF,TGTGCCAGCCGACCAATGAGGGTCCCTAATGAAAAACTGTTTTTT
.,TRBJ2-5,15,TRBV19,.,CASSIGVTSQETQYF,TGTGCCAGTAGTATAGGGGTGACTAGCCAAGAGACCCAGTACTTC
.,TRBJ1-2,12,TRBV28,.,CASSGLGYGYTF,TGTGCCAGCAGTGGCCTAGGCTATGGCTACACCTTC
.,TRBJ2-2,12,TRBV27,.,CASSLPVGELFF,TGTGCCAGCAGTTTACCCGTCGGGGAGCTGTTTTTT
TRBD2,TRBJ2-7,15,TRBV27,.,CASRAGTSLSYEQYF,TGTGCCAGCAGGGCCGGGACTAGCTTATCCTACGAGCAGTACTTC
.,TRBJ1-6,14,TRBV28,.,CASTPWQNNSPLHF,TGTGCCAGCACCCCATGGCAGAATAATTCACCCCTCCACTTT
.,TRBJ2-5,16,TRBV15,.,CATSRDLDPGAETQYF,TGTGCCACCAGCAGAGATCTGGACCCGGGAGCGGAGACCCAGTACTTC
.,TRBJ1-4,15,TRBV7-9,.,CASSSSVATNEKLFF,TGTGCCAGCAGCTCCTCCGTTGCAACTAATGAAAAACTGTTTTTT
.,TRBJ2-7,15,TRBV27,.,CASSYREPSSYEQYF,TGTGCCAGCAGTTACAGGGAACCGAGCTCCTACGAGCAGTACTTC
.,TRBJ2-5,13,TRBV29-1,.,CSVEYQFQETQYF,TGCAGCGTTGAGTACCAGTTCCAAGAGACCCAGTACTTC
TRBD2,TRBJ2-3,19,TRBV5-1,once,CASSFSITVLAGATDTQYF,TGCGCCAGCAGCTTCAGTATAACTGTACTAGCGGGAGCGACAGATACGCAGTATTTT
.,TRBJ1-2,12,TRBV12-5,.,CASGFVSGGYTF,TGTGCTAGTGGTTTCGTATCGGGTGGCTACACCTTC
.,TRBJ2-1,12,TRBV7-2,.,CASSGRGGEQFF,TGTGCCAGCAGCGGCAGGGGTGGGGAGCAGTTCTTC
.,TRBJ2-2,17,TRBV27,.,CASSSSRQASVTGELFF,TGTGCCAGCAGTTCTTCACGGCAGGCCTCGGTCACCGGGGAGCTGTTTTTT
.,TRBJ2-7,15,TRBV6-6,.,CASSYLGTPNYEQYF,TGTGCCAGCAGTTACTTGGGGACACCAAACTACGAGCAGTACTTC
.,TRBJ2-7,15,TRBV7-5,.,CVRSFGAEGTGEQYF,TGTGTCAGAAGCTTTGGGGCTGAGGGGACCGGCGAGCAGTACTTC
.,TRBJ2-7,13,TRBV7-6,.,CASSRLTDYEQYF,TGTGCCAGCAGCAGATTGACAGACTACGAGCAGTACTTC
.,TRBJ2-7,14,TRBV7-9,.,CASSPNSRLYEQYF,TGTGCCAGCAGCCCGAACTCACGACTCTACGAGCAGTACTTC
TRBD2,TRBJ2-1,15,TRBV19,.,CASSNRGGPYNEQFF,TGTGCCAGTAGTAACCGGGGAGGGCCCTACAATGAGCAGTTCTTC